The 29 T cell receptor beta chains presented below share a single source sample, sequenced in a study of T cell clonotyping in hematopoietic cell transplantation. Generated by immunoSEQ multiplex PCR, the TCRdb table keeps only in-frame clones and is missing some. The data hold over 4,000 clones, with about 29% observed a single time. The time point here: recipient sample about 28 days before transplant, after cytoreduction. Sequences were derived from peripheral blood mononuclear cells, sampled before stem cell transplant. These receptors were obtained from a man aged 50 to 59 with myelofibrosis. Some clones in this sample may be carry-over from other donors' samples.

The chain links TRBV30 to TRBJ1-4; the D is unclear. Germline loops: CDR1 GTSNPN, CDR2 SVGIG (reference sequence). V was cut by 5 bases and J by 8 bases, with 15 bases left in between. CDR3 size: 13 residues. CDR3 protein: CAWARREYEKLFF. The DNA of the CDR3 is TGTGCCTGGGCAAGACGAGAATACGAAAAACTGTTTTTT.

The rearrangement joins TRBV6-5 to TRBJ1-5; possible D gene TRBD1, 6 bases. From germline, CDR1 is MNHEY and CDR2 SVGAGI. V was trimmed by 5 bases and J by 4 bases, leaving 15 bases between them. This CDR3 has 15 residues. CDR3 sequence: CASSPQDSLNQPQHF. The CDR3 nucleotides are TGTGCCAGCAGTCCCCAGGACAGTCTAAATCAGCCCCAGCATTTT.

The chain links TRBV30 to TRBJ1-2, with D maybe TRBD1 (5 bases). This CDR3 contains 13 residues. Germline loops: CDR1 GTSNPN, CDR2 SVGIG (reference sequence). Trimming stripped 3 bases from V and 10 bases from J, with 18 bases between. The CDR3 protein is CAWSERDGWVYTF. The CDR3 nucleotides are TGTGCCTGGAGCGAAAGGGACGGCTGGGTCTACACCTTC.

In its sample, this clone was seen a few times. The genes are TRBV9 and TRBJ2-1; 7 bases match TRBD2. The junction had 4 bases not matched to a gene; V was cut back by 3 bases and J by 4 bases. The CDR3 sequence is 14 residues long. Germline CDR1 is SGDLS and CDR2 is YYNGEE. The CDR3 is CASSELATYNEQFF. DNA for the CDR3: TGTGCCAGCAGCGAACTAGCGACTTACAATGAGCAGTTCTTC.

This sequence joins TRBV30 and TRBJ2-7; 10 bases match TRBD1. The CDR3 runs 13 residues. V lost 4 bases and J lost 7; bases outside the gene matches: 7. CDR1 is GTSNPN, CDR2 SVGIG, per germline (reference sequence). The CDR3 region has the DNA TGTGCCTGGAACTCCGGGACAGGGGATGAGCAGTACTTC. It is translated as CAWNSGTGDEQYF.

The rearrangement links TRBV29-1 to TRBJ1-2, with D unresolved. Trimming shortened V by 0 bases and J by 6 bases, and 11 bases separated the two germline ends. CDR1 SQVTM and CDR2 ANQGSEA come from the germline V gene. This CDR3 comprises 13 residues. CDR3 DNA sequence: TGCAGCGTTGAAGAAGATTTAGGGAATGGCTACACCTTC. This encodes CSVEEDLGNGYTF. The whole variable domain, remainder taken from reference TRBV29-1 and TRBJ1-2, is SAVISQKPSRDICQRGTSLTIQCQVDSQVTMMFWYRQQPGQSLTLIATANQGSEATYESGFVIDKFPISRPNLTFSTLTVSNMSPEDSSIYLCSVEEDLGNGYTFGSGTRLTVV.

The genes are TRBV29-1 and TRBJ2-5; 7 bases align to TRBD1. Per germline, CDR1 SQVTM and CDR2 ANQGSEA. This CDR3 region has 12 residues. Germline trimming cut 7 bases from V and 1 base from J; bases unmatched to any gene: 3. The CDR3 coding sequence is TGCAGCGACAGGGGAGCCCAAGAGACCCAGTACTTC. Protein: CSDRGAQETQYF.

The CDR3 nucleotides are TGTGCCTGGGTTAAAGGGACAGGGGTCTCACCCCTCCACTTT. Protein: CAWVKGTGVSPLHF. This chain joins TRBV30 and TRBJ1-6; TRBD1 matches 10 bases. The junction had 8 bases not matched to a gene; V was cut back by 5 bases and J by 10 bases. The CDR3 contains 14 residues. Germline assignment: CDR1 GTSNPN and CDR2 SVGIG (reference sequence).

This chain uses TRBV6-6 with TRBJ1-5, with unresolved D. Trimming took off 2 bases at V and 2 bases at J, with 4 bases between the two ends. Germline CDR1 is MNHNY and CDR2 is SVGAGI (reference sequence). The CDR3 is 13 residues long. In nucleotides, the CDR3 is TGTGCCAGCAGTTACACAGGCAATCAGCCCCAGCATTTT. Amino acid sequence: CASSYTGNQPQHF.

The chain has TRBV29-1 and TRBJ2-1; 7 bases agree with TRBD2. The V gene's germline CDR1 is SQVTM and CDR2 ANQGSEA. The CDR3 length is 13 residues. With 8 bases clipped from V and 3 bases from J, the junction kept 7 bases outside the gene matches. The CDR3, as DNA: TGCAGCACCCAGGGAGGGGTCTACAATGAGCAGTTCTTC. Its translation is CSTQGGVYNEQFF.

The CDR3 nucleotides are TGTGCCCTGGATCGAGGGACCAATCAGCCCCAGCATTTT. Translating gives CALDRGTNQPQHF. The chain employs TRBV30 and TRBJ1-5; D is perhaps TRBD1 (5 bases). CDR1 and CDR2 (germline): GTSNPN, SVGIG (reference sequence). The CDR3 totals 13 residues. With 8 bases removed from V and 3 bases from J, the gap between germline ends came to 14 bases.

The chain employs TRBV5-6 and TRBJ1-2, with 11 positions matching TRBD1. V was clipped by 2 bases and J by 7 bases; unmatched bases: 4. The CDR3 is 14 residues long. Germline lookup yields CDR1 SGHDT and CDR2 YYEEEE. The CDR3 spells CASSLGQGALGYTF. The CDR3 DNA is TGTGCCAGCAGCTTAGGACAGGGGGCGCTTGGCTACACCTTC.

Here the CDR3 reads CAWRRQGSGNTIYF. CDR3 bases: TGTGCCTGGAGGAGACAGGGTTCTGGAAACACCATATATTTT. This chain links TRBV30 with TRBJ1-3; 7 bases agree with TRBD1. In germline, CDR1 is GTSNPN, CDR2 SVGIG (reference sequence). Trimming at V came to 3 bases and at J to 1 base, leaving 3 bases not matched to a gene. CDR3 length: 14 amino acids.

This clone was counted only a few times. This chain uses TRBV29-1 with TRBJ1-1, with TRBD1 identical over 7 bases. Germline assignment: CDR1 SQVTM and CDR2 ANQGSEA. V shed 6 bases and J 5 bases; nucleotides not matched to a gene: 0. There are 10 residues in the CDR3. The CDR3 spells CSVQGTEAFF. In DNA form, the CDR3 reads TGCAGCGTACAGGGGACTGAAGCTTTCTTT. Full variable domain (rest looked up from reference TRBV29-1 and TRBJ1-1): SAVISQKPSRDICQRGTSLTIQCQVDSQVTMMFWYRQQPGQSLTLIATANQGSEATYESGFVIDKFPISRPNLTFSTLTVSNMSPEDSSIYLCSVQGTEAFFGQGTRLTVV.

The V and J genes are TRBV29-1 and TRBJ2-5; tentative D call: TRBD1 (7 bases). Per germline, CDR1 SQVTM and CDR2 ANQGSEA. Trimming shortened V by 7 bases and J by 1 base, and 13 bases separated the two germline ends. This CDR3 contains 13 residues. The CDR3 sequence: CSALEGAQETQYF. The CDR3 nucleotides read TGCAGCGCACTGGAGGGGGCCCAAGAGACCCAGTACTTC.

This clone has just a few counts. The J gene is TRBJ2-7, the V gene TRBV9, with D tentatively TRBD1 (6 bases). The germline V gene encodes CDR1 SGDLS and CDR2 YYNGEE. Trimming stripped 4 bases from V and 0 bases from J, with 11 bases between. The CDR3 spans 14 residues. CDR3 coding DNA: TGTGCCAGCAGCCCTCGGACAGCCTCCTACGAGCAGTACTTC. Encoded protein: CASSPRTASYEQYF.

This clone showed up just once. The chain is built from TRBV30 and TRBJ1-5; D uncertain. In germline, CDR1 is GTSNPN, CDR2 SVGIG (reference sequence). This CDR3 comprises 13 residues. Trimming removed 2 bases at V and 4 bases at J, with 9 bases between. The DNA for the CDR3 is TGTGCCTGGAGTTTGGCGGCGAATCAGCCCCAGCATTTT. Protein sequence: CAWSLAANQPQHF. Filled out from reference TRBV30 and TRBJ1-5, the complete variable domain reads SQTIHQWPATLVQPVGSPLSLECTVEGTSNPNLYWYRQAAGRGLQLLFYSVGIGQISSEVPQNLSASRPQDRQFILSSKKLLLSDSGFYLCAWSLAANQPQHFGDGTRLSIL.

The V gene is TRBV14, the J gene TRBJ1-1, with no clear D. Per the germline V gene, CDR1 is SGHDN and CDR2 is FVKESK. V was cut by 1 base and J by 7 bases, with 16 bases left in between. The CDR3 extends over 15 amino acids. CDR3 sequence (DNA): TGTGCCAGCAGCCAAGTATACAAGTACGGAAATGAAGCTTTCTTT. Protein: CASSQVYKYGNEAFF.

The J gene is TRBJ2-7, the V gene TRBV6-5; tentative D call: TRBD1 (6 bases). Germline assignment: CDR1 MNHEY and CDR2 SVGAGI. This CDR3 spans 14 amino acids. Trimming pared 5 bases from V and 2 bases from J, leaving 13 bases between. This CDR3 is CASSLQGPPYEQYF. CDR3 nucleotide sequence: TGTGCCAGCAGTCTCCAGGGGCCCCCCTACGAGCAGTACTTC.

This clone was detected a few times. The chain has TRBV29-1 and TRBJ2-7, with D possibly TRBD1 on 6 matching bases. Germline values: CDR1 SQVTM, CDR2 ANQGSEA. The CDR3 runs to 12 residues. V was trimmed by 7 bases and J by 6 bases, leaving 16 bases between them. The CDR3 is CSATRDTSEQYF. Written as DNA, the CDR3 is TGCAGCGCGACCCGGGACACTAGCGAGCAGTACTTC.

This clone was seen just once. The chain uses TRBV30 and TRBJ1-2; D not resolved. CDR1 is GTSNPN, CDR2 SVGIG, per germline (reference sequence). The V gene lost 5 bases and the J gene lost 0 bases, with 16 bases spanning the gap. This CDR3 region has 15 residues. This CDR3 is CAWVRPRSTNYGYTF. The CDR3 nucleotides read TGTGCCTGGGTCAGACCGAGATCAACTAACTATGGCTACACCTTC.

This clone was detected a few times. This chain connects TRBV4-1 to TRBJ2-1; 9 bases are a match to TRBD2. The CDR3 runs 16 residues. CDR1 is MGHRA, CDR2 YSYEKL, per germline. The V gene end was trimmed by 5 bases and the J gene end by 1 base; junction bases not matched to a gene: 6. CDR3 in amino acids: CASSEMRGGSYNEQFF. The CDR3 DNA sequence: TGCGCCAGCAGCGAAATGCGGGGGGGATCCTACAATGAGCAGTTCTTC.

A single count supports this clone. The J gene is TRBJ1-2, the V gene TRBV13; 12 bases match TRBD1. Looked up from germline, CDR1 is PRHDT and CDR2 is FYEKMQ (reference sequence). J gave up 8 bases and V 4 bases, and 17 bases lay outside the gene matches. The CDR3 spans 18 residues. For the CDR3, the DNA is TGTGCCAGCAGCTACCGTCCCGGGACAGGGGGCGGGAGGCGCGGCTACACCTTC. It is translated as CASSYRPGTGGGRRGYTF.

The chain couples TRBV10-3 to TRBJ2-1; 9 bases match TRBD1. Trimming removed 6 bases from V and 5 bases from J; junction bases left unmatched: 5. The CDR3 runs to 14 residues. CDR1 and CDR2 (germline): ENHRY, SYGVKD. CDR3 sequence (DNA): TGTGCCATCAGGGAGACAGGGGGGGACAATGAGCAGTTCTTC. This translates into CAIRETGGDNEQFF.

This clone was seen more than once but under ten times. The rearrangement links TRBV30 to TRBJ1-1; D is perhaps TRBD1 (5 bases). Trimming stripped 0 bases from V and 1 base from J, with 12 bases between. CDR1 and CDR2 from the germline V gene are GTSNPN and SVGIG (reference sequence). The CDR3 runs 15 residues. The CDR3, as DNA: TGTGCCTGGAGTGTATGGGACCGCGGGAACACTGAAGCTTTCTTT. It translates to CAWSVWDRGNTEAFF.

This clone was detected a few times. The junction departs from germline at one end; a sequencing error may be responsible. V gene TRBV6-1 combines with J gene TRBJ1-1; D possibly corresponds to TRBD1 (5 bases). This CDR3 is built from 14 residues. CDR1 and CDR2 (germline): MNHNS, SASEGT. CDR3 bases: TGCGCCAGCAGAATGGGGGGACTGAACACTGAAGCTTTCTTT. This encodes CASRMGGLNTEAFF.

This clone occurred a few times. The rearrangement uses TRBV30 and TRBJ2-5; D is unclear. Trimming took 1 base from V and 5 from J, leaving 11 bases between them. Germline V gives CDR1 GTSNPN, CDR2 SVGIG (reference sequence). The CDR3 has 13 amino acids. CDR3 nucleotides: TGTGCCTGGAGTGGACTTGAGAGTGAGACCCAGTACTTC. Encoded protein: CAWSGLESETQYF.

This clone showed up just a few times. This sequence joins TRBV30 and TRBJ1-2; 10 bases are shared with TRBD1. The CDR3 consists of 15 residues. Unmatched junction bases numbered 8, after V lost 4 bases and J lost 3 bases. Germline V gene lookup returns CDR1 GTSNPN and CDR2 SVGIG (reference sequence). In nucleotides, the CDR3 is TGTGCCTGGATATCTCGGGACAGGGGCTACTATGGCTACACCTTC. This sequence encodes CAWISRDRGYYGYTF.

This clone has a handful of counts. The chain carries TRBV9 and TRBJ2-7, with 7 bases that match TRBD2. This CDR3 comprises 15 residues. Trimming took 3 bases from V and 1 from J; bases not matched to a gene: 7. Germline CDR1 SGDLS, CDR2 YYNGEE. As DNA, the CDR3 is TGTGCCAGCAGCGCCCTGTCTAGCGGTTCCTACGAGCAGTACTTC. Translation gives CASSALSSGSYEQYF. The full variable domain, rest sourced from reference TRBV9 and TRBJ2-7, is DSGVTQTPKHLITATGQRVTLRCSPRSGDLSVYWYQQSLDQGLQFLIQYYNGEERAKGNILERFSAQQFPDLHSELNLSSLELGDSALYFCASSALSSGSYEQYFGPGTRLTVT.